This TCR beta chain was observed in a study of cytomegalovirus exposure and HLA in healthy donors. Findings and limits, study-wide: In vitro assays verified that three CMV-associated chains recognized CMV antigens specifically. In an earlier analysis, in approximately 570 donors, most V segments appeared productive either ~90% or ~30% of the time. In a later analysis, most CMV-associated TCR beta chains appeared HLA-restricted.

Vbeta (60) and Jbeta (13) primers were used in the PCR. The method was immunoSEQ multiplex PCR; TCRdb's version includes in-frame clones alone and lacks a portion of them. The table lists 200,000 or so clones, with 0.74% in the top ten. For this clone: Its target is not known.

Healthy bone marrow donors supplied every sample. The sequence came from a boy aged 5-17 years in good health and CMV-seronegative. Input material: PBMCs.

CDR3 in amino acids: CASSINGGVSYEQYF. The CDR3 coding sequence is TGTGCCAGCAGCATAAATGGCGGGGTTAGCTACGAGCAGTACTTC. The genes are TRBV6-1 and TRBJ2-7; tentative D call: TRBD2 (6 bases). This CDR3 spans 15 amino acids. The V and J ends lost 6 bases and 3 bases respectively, with 18 bases between them. CDR1 is MNHNS, CDR2 SASEGT, per germline.